There are a few counts of the clone carrying this T cell receptor (beta chain). Its target is unknown. The record originates from a study of vaccination and CD4 T cells after COVID-19. CD4+ T cells that had been cultured provided DNA sequenced with the Oncomine TCR Beta short-read assay. In TCRdb, the PCR reads were re-called with MiXCR into one record per CDR3 protein. The sample lists 13,000 or so distinct CDR3 sequences, 58% occurring once. Trimming removed 6 bases at V and 5 bases at J, with 6 bases between. The CDR3 is made up of 11 amino acids. Treatment: approximately 10-day PBMC culture with coronavirus spike peptide pools or control peptides (ViraFEST assay).

The V and J genes are TRBV12-3 or TRBV12-4 and TRBJ2-3; D gene unclear. This material consisted of cultured CD4+ T cells from blood, taken after SARS-CoV-2 vaccination. This TCR was recovered from a human donor with COVID-19. The CDR3 protein is CASSQLDTQYF. CDR3 nucleotides: TGTGCCAGCAGCCAGTTAGATACGCAGTATTTT.